These T cell receptor beta chains were read from a single sample in a study of T cells in localized non-small cell lung cancer. Repertoires were generated with immunoSEQ multiplex PCR, while TCRdb's copy carries only in-frame clones and drops some. The sample lists about 1,900 clones, roughly 24% seen once, with about 14% in the top ten. The source was normal lung tissue next to the tumor, collected before any cancer treatment. The receptors were sampled from a female donor of 60 years or more with stage II lung adenocarcinoma. Both conserved end residues are part of each CDR3. The order of the fields is J gene, V gene, CDR3 protein.

TRBJ1-4,TRBV11-3,CASSLVSGQKNEKLFF
TRBJ1-1,TRBV29-1,CSVVTRLRMNTEAFF
TRBJ1-2,TRBV6-1,CASSEELMDRRYGYTF
TRBJ2-1,TRBV6-8,CAISRTSGGDLGFF
TRBJ1-1,TRBV9,CASSRQGGGTEAFF
TRBJ1-5,TRBV11-3,CASSLNTAYQPQHF
TRBJ2-2,TRBV5-1,CASSTGLAGANTGELFF
TRBJ2-7,TRBV9,CASSEFSGPSYEQYF
TRBJ2-2,TRBV19,CASSAGPTGRDGELFF
TRBJ1-4,TRBV19,CASRYSPNEKLFF
TRBJ1-1,TRBV11-3,CASSLPGANTEAFF
TRBJ2-3,TRBV6-8,CASRGGTRSTDTQYF
TRBJ1-5,TRBV28,CASRVGSQPQHF
TRBJ1-2,TRBV6-8,CASSYDPGPRGYTF
TRBJ2-1,TRBV19,CASNSGRYNEQFF
TRBJ1-6,TRBV19,CASSITTGDPSPLHF
TRBJ2-4,TRBV28,CASSSQLAGGQYF
TRBJ1-1,TRBV6-8,CASSPYTDTEAFF
TRBJ1-3,TRBV9,CASSEIVLSGNTIYF
TRBJ1-5,TRBV11-3,CASSLYRDTFYQPQHF
TRBJ1-5,TRBV11-3,CASSLVTGGNQPQHF
TRBJ1-1,TRBV10-3,CAISEGLGEQGYTEAFF
TRBJ1-5,TRBV6-8,CAIKGDREGQPQHF
TRBJ1-1,TRBV5-1,CASSLRTDPNTEAFF
TRBJ1-2,TRBV11-3,CASSHRDRVYGYTF
TRBJ2-3,TRBV9,CASSVTSSNTQYF
TRBJ2-5,TRBV11-3,CASSLSAARKTQYF
TRBJ1-4,TRBV7-2,CASSLGPEEKLFF
TRBJ1-1,TRBV11-3,CASSLVLQGYHMNTEAFF
TRBJ2-2,TRBV6-8,CASSYQYTGELFF
TRBJ1-1,TRBV9,CASSLGGKAEAFF
TRBJ2-2,TRBV6-8,CAISGLDVAGELFF
TRBJ2-1,TRBV11-3,CASSQGLAGNEQFF
TRBJ2-2,TRBV11-3,CASSLASSPYYTGELFF
TRBJ2-2,TRBV11-3,CASSLSGRNTGELFF
TRBJ2-7,TRBV28,CASSSAGGGREQYF
TRBJ1-4,TRBV11-3,CASSLPLGENEKLFF
TRBJ1-5,TRBV29-1,CSVAQGLEQPQHF
TRBJ1-5,TRBV28,CASAAPAGFRLRRGQPQHF
TRBJ2-7,TRBV29-1,CSVSYTGIEVYEQYF
TRBJ2-7,TRBV19,CASSSQGSYEQYF